This T cell receptor beta chain originates from a study of blood T cell repertoires in COVID-19. About the research overall: The cDNA or gDNA used as material had been derived from T cells, B-cell-depleted T cells, or PBMCs.

Original processing notes: From reference gene primer amplification, estimates of nucleated cell counts were derived. This table comes from immunoSEQ multiplex PCR, and its TCRdb copy is limited to in-frame clones, with some not included. D and trimming come from the DNA, and the V and J calls and clone size come from that table. Of approximately 73,000 clones listed, more than 75% are singletons. This CDR3 has 14 amino acids. With 2 bases clipped from V and 7 bases from J, the junction kept 4 bases outside the gene matches. Looked up from germline, CDR1 is LNHDA and CDR2 is SQIVND (reference sequence).

This chain links TRBV19 with TRBJ1-5; 8 nucleotides agree with TRBD1. The receptor's source is a woman between 65 and 79 years old with acute or convalescent COVID-19. The specimen was peripheral blood. The CDR3 coding sequence is TGTGCCAGTAGTATAAGACAGGGGAACCAGCCCCAGCATTTT. Translation: CASSIRQGNQPQHF.